One and the same sample provided the 21 T cell receptor beta chains below, sequenced in a study of blood T cells in healthy people across ages. With a J-beta primer mix and a sample-barcoded 5' primer, a second PCR ran about 7 to 12 cycles. Via MiXCR, TCRdb re-called the 5' RACE reads, giving one row per CDR3 protein. The sample shows 1,500,000 or so distinct CDR3 sequences, around 55% of them seen only once. Material for sequencing was blood. These receptors originate from a man aged 18-30 years in good health.

V is TRBV9 and J is TRBJ1-3; D gene unclear. CDR3 size: 17 residues. The V gene lost 4 bases and the J gene lost 0 bases, with 17 bases spanning the gap. Germline V gene data show CDR1 as SGDLS and CDR2 as YYNGEE. This chain's CDR3 is CASSPRPAGSSGNTIYF. The CDR3 DNA sequence: TGTGCCAGCAGCCCTCGCCCCGCAGGAAGCTCTGGAAACACCATATATTTT.

J is TRBJ2-4 and V is TRBV27, with 7 bases lining up with TRBD1. The J call is in doubt because the DNA end fits TRBJ2-7 better. This CDR3 contains 15 residues. CDR1 MNHEY and CDR2 SMNVEV come from the germline V gene (reference sequence). CDR3 sequence: CASSADREAPYEQYF. Written as DNA, the CDR3 is TGTGCCAGCAGCGCCGACAGGGAAGCCCCCTACGAGCAGTACTTC.

J is TRBJ2-5 and V is TRBV6-6; D is possibly TRBD1 (6 bases). The CDR3 loop spans 15 amino acids. Per germline, CDR1 MNHNY and CDR2 SVGAGI (reference sequence). V lost 7 bases and J 10 bases, leaving 25 bases between the germline ends. DNA for the CDR3: TGTGCCAGCACCCAGCAGGGGCCGCAAGGAAGGGACCAGTACTTC. Amino acid sequence: CASTQQGPQGRDQYF.

The chain uses TRBV12-3 or TRBV12-4 and TRBJ2-1, with D perhaps TRBD1 (6 bases). With 5 bases removed from V and 7 bases from J, the gap between germline ends came to 12 bases. The CDR3 loop spans 13 amino acids. In DNA form, the CDR3 reads TGTGCCAGCAGTACTACAGGGACGAATGAGCAGTTCTTC. This gives the protein CASSTTGTNEQFF.

This clonotype was detected once. One end of the junction fails to match germline, which may point to a read error. The gene calls are TRBV7-9 and TRBJ2-3, with 7 nucleotides matching TRBD2. CDR1 SEHNR and CDR2 FQNEAQ come from the germline V gene (reference sequence). CDR3 length equals 14 residues. This chain's CDR3 is CASSLAETTDTQYF. CDR3 sequence (DNA): TGTGCCAGCAGCCTAGCGGAGACCACAGATACGCAGTATTTT. Supplemented by reference TRBV7-9 and TRBJ2-3, the full variable domain reads DTGVSQNPRHKITKRGQNVTFRCDPISEHNRLYWYRQTLGQGPEFLTYFQNEAQLEKSRLLSDRFSAERPKGSFSTLEIQRTEQGDSAMYLCASSLAETTDTQYFGPGTRLTVL.

The chain recombines TRBV18 with TRBJ2-4; D possibly corresponds to TRBD1 (5 bases). Germline CDR1 is KGHSH and CDR2 is LQKENI. The V gene lost 3 bases and the J gene lost 1 base, with 7 bases spanning the gap. This CDR3 region has 14 residues. CDR3 amino acids: CASSPNRAKNIQYF. CDR3 nucleotides: TGTGCCAGCTCACCGAACAGGGCCAAAAACATTCAGTACTTC.

This clonotype was seen a few times. The chain employs TRBV5-1 and TRBJ2-1; D uncertain. V gave up 3 bases and J gave up 4 bases, with 11 bases separating them. The CDR3 extends over 14 amino acids. The germline CDR1 and CDR2 sequences are SGHRS and YFSETQ. DNA for the CDR3: TGCGCCAGCAGCTACTCGGACGGGTACAATGAGCAGTTCTTC. Its protein is CASSYSDGYNEQFF. The variable domain in full, completed from reference TRBV5-1 and TRBJ2-1, reads KAGVTQTPRYLIKTRGQQVTLSCSPISGHRSVSWYQQTPGQGLQFLFEYFSETQRNKGNFPGRFSGRQFSNSRSEMNVSTLELGDSALYLCASSYSDGYNEQFFGPGTRLTVL.

The J gene is TRBJ2-7, the V gene TRBV9, with TRBD2 as a possible D gene (7 bases). The V gene's germline CDR1 is SGDLS and CDR2 YYNGEE. The CDR3 totals 13 residues. V was shortened by 5 bases and J by 7 bases, with 16 bases between the two germline ends. CDR3 amino acids: CASRRGGSNEQYF. The CDR3 DNA is TGTGCCAGCAGGAGGGGGGGAAGCAATGAGCAGTACTTC. Full variable domain (missing parts from reference TRBV9 and TRBJ2-7): DSGVTQTPKHLITATGQRVTLRCSPRSGDLSVYWYQQSLDQGLQFLIQYYNGEERAKGNILERFSAQQFPDLHSELNLSSLELGDSALYFCASRRGGSNEQYFGPGTRLTVT.

The chain carries TRBV12-3 or TRBV12-4 and TRBJ2-5; maybe TRBD2 (6 bases). The CDR3 covers 14 residues. With 4 bases removed from V and 2 bases from J, the gap between germline ends came to 11 bases. CDR3 loop: CASSSWGEQETQYF. The CDR3 DNA reads as TGTGCCAGCAGTTCGTGGGGGGAACAAGAGACCCAGTACTTC.

This clonotype was recorded only once. The chain combines TRBV20-1 with TRBJ2-2; D is unclear. Trimming stripped 0 bases from V and 1 base from J, with 12 bases between. Looked up from germline, CDR1 is DFQATT and CDR2 is SNEGSKA (reference sequence). This CDR3 region has 16 residues. CDR3 amino acids: CSARDLGLGNTGELFF. The CDR3 DNA follows: TGCAGTGCTAGAGATCTTGGGCTAGGGAACACCGGGGAGCTGTTTTTT.

The V and J genes are TRBV12-3 or TRBV12-4 and TRBJ2-4; D is unclear. The J call is uncertain, as TRBJ2-7 better fits the DNA end. The CDR3 runs to 14 residues. DNA of the CDR3: TGTGCCAGCAGTTCAGAATCCGCCTTCTACGAGCAGTACTTC. This sequence encodes CASSSESAFYEQYF.

This clonotype was counted a few times. This CDR3 is CASSQDGGVRYEQYF. DNA for the CDR3: TGCGCCAGCAGCCAAGATGGCGGGGTCCGCTACGAGCAGTACTTC. The V and J genes are TRBV4-1 and TRBJ2-7, with D perhaps TRBD2 (6 bases). V shed 0 bases and J shed 3 bases, with 12 bases lying between them. The CDR3 runs to 15 residues. Germline V gene lookup returns CDR1 MGHRA and CDR2 YSYEKL.

The genes are TRBV18 and TRBJ2-3, with 7 bases aligning to TRBD1. CDR3 length: 16 residues. Germline V lookup: CDR1 KGHSH, CDR2 LQKENI. The V gene end was trimmed by 6 bases and the J gene end by 7 bases; junction bases not matched to a gene: 16. The CDR3 DNA is TGTGCCAGCTCCCGCCCCAGGGGTCCGGGACAGAATACGCAGTATTTT. Translation gives CASSRPRGPGQNTQYF.

As to this clonotype: One junction end does not reproduce the germline sequence, and a read error may be involved. CDR3 residues: CAISLAAGEQFF. The CDR3 nucleotides are TGTGCCATCAGTCTGGCGGCTGGTGAGCAGTTCTTC. J is TRBJ2-1 and V is TRBV12-3 or TRBV12-4; no reliable D call. This CDR3 has 12 amino acids.

V usage is TRBV2 and J usage is TRBJ1-4; D possibly corresponds to TRBD1 (5 bases). The V end lost 5 bases, the J end lost 4 bases, and 14 bases lay between the germline ends. CDR1 SNHLY and CDR2 FYNNEI come from the germline V gene. The CDR3 sequence is 15 residues long. Written as DNA, the CDR3 is TGTGCCAGCAGTCCCCGGACACAGATTAATGAAAAACTGTTTTTT. Its translation is CASSPRTQINEKLFF.

V gene TRBV4-2 combines with J gene TRBJ1-2; D is unresolved. CDR1 is LGHNA and CDR2 is YNFKEQ in the germline V gene. The CDR3 has 12 residues. Trimming took 3 bases from V and 2 from J, leaving 4 bases between them. Written as DNA, the CDR3 is TGTGCCAGCAGCCAGAAGAACTATGGCTACACCTTC. It is translated as CASSQKNYGYTF.

The chain carries TRBV7-9 and TRBJ2-5, with 9 bases identical to TRBD1. Trimming took 7 bases from V and 4 from J; bases not matched to a gene: 4. The germline V gene encodes CDR1 SEHNR and CDR2 FQNEAQ (reference sequence). There are 13 residues in the CDR3. This CDR3 is CASTDRGGETQYF. CDR3 nucleotides: TGTGCCAGCACGGACAGGGGAGGAGAGACCCAGTACTTC.

The chain recombines TRBV7-2 with TRBJ1-4; 8 bases line up with TRBD1. The CDR3 is made up of 14 amino acids. CDR1 is SGHTA and CDR2 is FQGNSA in the germline V gene. The trim removed 3 bases at V and 7 bases at J, leaving 4 bases unmatched. CDR3 sequence: CASSFSRGLEKLFF. CDR3 DNA sequence: TGTGCCAGCAGCTTTTCCAGGGGGCTTGAAAAACTGTTTTTT.

This clonotype was counted only a few times. The V and J genes are TRBV10-3 and TRBJ2-5; D gene unclear. Deletions cut 5 bases from V and 0 bases from J, with 1 base between. The CDR3 spans 11 residues. Looked up from germline, CDR1 is ENHRY and CDR2 is SYGVKD. The CDR3 sequence: CAISNQETQYF. The CDR3 DNA reads as TGTGCCATCAGTAACCAAGAGACCCAGTACTTC.

This clonotype was counted between two and nine times. The V call is TRBV4-2, the J call TRBJ1-1; D is possibly TRBD1 (5 bases). Trimming took 0 bases from V and 5 from J, leaving 13 bases between them. Germline CDR1 reads LGHNA; CDR2 reads YNFKEQ. The CDR3 runs to 15 residues. The CDR3 DNA reads TGTGCCAGCAGCCAAGATAAGTTCGGGGCTACTGAAGCTTTCTTT. This sequence encodes CASSQDKFGATEAFF.

The rearrangement links TRBV6-5 to TRBJ2-3; TRBD2 is a possible D gene (6 bases). From germline, CDR1 is MNHEY and CDR2 SVGAGI. The CDR3 length is 13 residues. Between the trimmed V and J ends, which lost 6 bases and 9 bases, there was a span of 16 bases. CDR3 nucleotides: TGTGCCAGCAGACGGGGAGGTAACGGCACGCAGTATTTT. Amino acids: CASRRGGNGTQYF.